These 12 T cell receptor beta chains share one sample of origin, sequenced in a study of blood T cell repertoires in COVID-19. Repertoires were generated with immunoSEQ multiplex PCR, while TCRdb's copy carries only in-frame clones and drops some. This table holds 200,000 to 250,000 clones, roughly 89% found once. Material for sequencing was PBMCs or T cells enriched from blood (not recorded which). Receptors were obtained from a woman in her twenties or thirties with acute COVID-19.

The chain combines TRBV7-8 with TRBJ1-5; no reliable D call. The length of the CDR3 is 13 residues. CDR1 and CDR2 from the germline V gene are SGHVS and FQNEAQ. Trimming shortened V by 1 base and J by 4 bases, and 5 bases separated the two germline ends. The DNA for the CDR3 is TGTGCCAGCAGCTTAGGAGTAAATCAGCCCCAGCATTTT. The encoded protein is CASSLGVNQPQHF.

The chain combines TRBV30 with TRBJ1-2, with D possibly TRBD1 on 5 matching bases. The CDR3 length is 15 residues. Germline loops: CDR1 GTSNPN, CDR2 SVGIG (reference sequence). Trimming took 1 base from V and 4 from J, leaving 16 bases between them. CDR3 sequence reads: CAWSGPQGSSYGYTF. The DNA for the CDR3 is TGTGCCTGGAGTGGCCCCCAGGGATCTTCCTATGGCTACACCTTC.

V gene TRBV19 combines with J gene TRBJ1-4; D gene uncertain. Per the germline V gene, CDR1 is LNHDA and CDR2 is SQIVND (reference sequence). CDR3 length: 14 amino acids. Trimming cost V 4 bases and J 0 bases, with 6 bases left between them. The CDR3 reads CASSKYATNEKLFF. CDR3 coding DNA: TGTGCCAGTAGTAAATATGCAACTAATGAAAAACTGTTTTTT.

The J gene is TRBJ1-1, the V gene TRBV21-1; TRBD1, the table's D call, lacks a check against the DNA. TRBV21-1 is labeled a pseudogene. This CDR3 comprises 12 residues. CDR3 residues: CASSFRGQGAFF. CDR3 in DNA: TGTGCCAGCAGCTTTAGGGGGCAAGGGGCTTTCTTT.

The CDR3 sequence is CASGWGGSYEQYF. The CDR3 DNA reads as TGTGCTAGTGGTTGGGGGGGGTCCTACGAGCAGTACTTC. V and J are TRBV12-5 and TRBJ2-7; the match to TRBD2 covers 7 bases. Trimming took 4 bases from V and 1 from J; bases not matched to a gene: 1. Germline CDR1 LGHNT, CDR2 FRNRAP. The CDR3 sequence is 13 residues long.

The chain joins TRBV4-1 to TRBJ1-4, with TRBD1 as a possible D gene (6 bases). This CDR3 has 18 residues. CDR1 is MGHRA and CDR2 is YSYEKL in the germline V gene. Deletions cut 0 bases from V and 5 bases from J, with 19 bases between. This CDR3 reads CASSQDPRQAGLNEKLFF. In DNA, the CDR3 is TGCGCCAGCAGCCAAGACCCCAGACAGGCCGGTCTAAATGAAAAACTGTTTTTT.

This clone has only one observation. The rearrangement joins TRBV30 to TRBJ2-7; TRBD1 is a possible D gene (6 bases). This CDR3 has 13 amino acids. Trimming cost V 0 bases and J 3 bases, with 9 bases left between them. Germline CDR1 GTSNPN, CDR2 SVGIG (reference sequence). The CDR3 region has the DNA TGTGCCTGGAGTGTTGACAGGTACTACGAGCAGTACTTC. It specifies CAWSVDRYYEQYF.

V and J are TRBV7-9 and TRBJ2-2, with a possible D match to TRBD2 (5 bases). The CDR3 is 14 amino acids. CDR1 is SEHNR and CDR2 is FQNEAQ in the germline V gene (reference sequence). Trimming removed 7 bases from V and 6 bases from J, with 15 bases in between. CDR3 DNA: TGTGCCAGCAATGAAGGAGTAGCGTCCGGGGAGCTGTTTTTT. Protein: CASNEGVASGELFF.

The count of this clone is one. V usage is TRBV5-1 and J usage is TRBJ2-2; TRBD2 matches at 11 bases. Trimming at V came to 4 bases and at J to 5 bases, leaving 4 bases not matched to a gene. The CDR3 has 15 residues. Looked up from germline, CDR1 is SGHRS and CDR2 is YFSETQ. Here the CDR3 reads CASSQLAGETGELFF. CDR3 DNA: TGCGCCAGCAGCCAACTAGCGGGGGAAACCGGGGAGCTGTTTTTT.

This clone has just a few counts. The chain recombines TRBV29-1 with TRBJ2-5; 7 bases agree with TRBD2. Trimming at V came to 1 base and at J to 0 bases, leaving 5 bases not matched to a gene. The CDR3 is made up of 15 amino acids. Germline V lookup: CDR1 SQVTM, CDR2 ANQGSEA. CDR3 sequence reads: CSVEARGDYQETQYF. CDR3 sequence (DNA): TGCAGCGTTGAAGCCCGGGGGGACTACCAAGAGACCCAGTACTTC.

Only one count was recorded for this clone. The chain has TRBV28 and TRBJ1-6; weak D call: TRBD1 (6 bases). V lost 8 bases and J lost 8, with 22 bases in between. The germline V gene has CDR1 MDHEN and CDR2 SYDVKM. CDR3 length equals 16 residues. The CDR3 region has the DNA TGTGCCAGCGCCCTAGGGGGGGGGATGAGGGATTCACCCCTCCACTTT. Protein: CASALGGGMRDSPLHF.

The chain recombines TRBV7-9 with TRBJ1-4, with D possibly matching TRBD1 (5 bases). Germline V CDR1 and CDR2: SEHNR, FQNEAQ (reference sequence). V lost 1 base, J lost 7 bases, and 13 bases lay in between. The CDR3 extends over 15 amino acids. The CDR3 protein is CASSLGQWVGEKLFF. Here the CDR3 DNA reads TGTGCCAGCAGCTTAGGACAGTGGGTCGGTGAAAAACTGTTTTTT.